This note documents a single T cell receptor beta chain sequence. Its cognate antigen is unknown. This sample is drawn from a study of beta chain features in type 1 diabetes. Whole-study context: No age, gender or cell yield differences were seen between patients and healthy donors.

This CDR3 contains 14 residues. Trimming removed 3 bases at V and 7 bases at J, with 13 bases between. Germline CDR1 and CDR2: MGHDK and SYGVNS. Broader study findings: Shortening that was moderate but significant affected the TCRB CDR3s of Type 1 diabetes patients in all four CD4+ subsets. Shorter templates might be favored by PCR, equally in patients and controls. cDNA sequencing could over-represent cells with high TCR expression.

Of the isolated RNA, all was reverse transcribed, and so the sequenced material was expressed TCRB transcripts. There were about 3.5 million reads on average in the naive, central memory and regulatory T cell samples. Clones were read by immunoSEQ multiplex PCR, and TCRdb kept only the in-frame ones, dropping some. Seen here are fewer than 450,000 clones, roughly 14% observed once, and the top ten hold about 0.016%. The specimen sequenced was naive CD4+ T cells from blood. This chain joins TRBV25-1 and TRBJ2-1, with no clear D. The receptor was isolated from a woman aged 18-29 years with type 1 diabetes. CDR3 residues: CASSDLTGRNEQFF. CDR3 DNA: TGTGCCAGCAGTGACCTGACTGGTCGGAATGAGCAGTTCTTC.